These T cell receptor beta chains were read from a single sample in a study of blood T cell repertoires in COVID-19. TCRdb keeps only in-frame clones here, not all; method: immunoSEQ multiplex PCR. The profile shows 250,000 to 300,000 clones, about 86% of them singletons. Sequencing was performed on peripheral blood. Every receptor here comes from a woman aged 55-70 years with active or convalescent COVID-19. Each CDR3 is given without its conserved first and last residue.

j_call v_call cdr3_aa
TRBJ1-4 TRBV5-6 ASSSFRGGTNEKLF
TRBJ1-3 TRBV25-1 ASSDGVYGNTIY
TRBJ1-3 TRBV25-1 ASGGMGNTIY
TRBJ2-7 TRBV6-5 ASSSDRGYEQY
TRBJ2-1 TRBV11-3 ASSGDGDNEQF
TRBJ1-4 TRBV5-1 ASSFGPNEKLF
TRBJ2-5 TRBV9 ASSPRGGGETQY
TRBJ1-1 TRBV7-9 ASSFRVTEAF
TRBJ2-1 TRBV18 ASSSTGTSGVGEQF
TRBJ2-7 TRBV12-5 ASGPGTGGPLSYEQY
TRBJ1-6 TRBV27 ASSLVSINSPLH
TRBJ2-7 TRBV12-3/TRBV12-4 ASSSIHEQY
TRBJ2-5 TRBV18 ASSPPAGQETQY
TRBJ1-1 TRBV6-6 ASSGRQGLNTEAF
TRBJ1-1 TRBV3-1/TRBV3-2 ASSPDQGGAF
TRBJ2-7 TRBV14 ASSQVPPGWGGRLYEQY
TRBJ2-1 TRBV19 ASSSPRGVDYNEQF
TRBJ2-3 TRBV5-4 ASSLTSGGTDTQY
TRBJ2-1 TRBV7-2 AGRGGGSNEQF
TRBJ2-1 TRBV5-1 ASSRNQGPEQF
TRBJ1-4 TRBV4-1 ASSLTTLATNEKLF
TRBJ1-1 TRBV4-3 ASSPEQAEEAF
TRBJ1-2 TRBV19 ASSGTGGAYYGYT
TRBJ2-7 TRBV4-1 ASSQAGTLSSYEQY
TRBJ1-3 TRBV3-1/TRBV3-2 ASSARWTGNTIY
TRBJ1-2 TRBV5-1 ASSLDRGHRGYT
TRBJ2-1 TRBV6-1 ASSGRQGGSYNEQF
TRBJ2-2 TRBV19 ASYPQGRRITGELF
TRBJ2-5 TRBV7-3 ASSFQSGETQY
TRBJ2-3 TRBV10-1 ASSEPNTDTQY